These 25 T cell receptor beta chains originate from one sample sequenced in a study of beta chain features in type 1 diabetes (dated by TCRdb to 2017 to 2018). Libraries were prepared through the immunoSEQ multiplex PCR assay. The entire amount of isolated RNA was reverse transcribed using the High Capacity cDNA Reverse Transcription Kit, so the sequenced TCRB transcripts were expressed ones. Sourced from immuneACCESS, this table was stored by TCRdb with only in-frame sequences that have V and J called. A share of the clones is absent; for the studies checked, an unresolved V gene accounts for under half, and the remainder has no known explanation. This sample lists 110,000 to 150,000 clones; approximately 10% were detected once. About 0.6% of the sample goes to the ten largest clones. Sequenced input: central memory CD4+ T cells from blood. The receptors derive from a middle-aged woman in good health.

The chain employs TRBV5-1 and TRBJ2-5; D ambiguous. This CDR3 comprises 14 residues. Trimming removed 3 bases from V and 1 base from J, with 10 bases in between. The germline V gene encodes CDR1 SGHRS and CDR2 YFSETQ. The DNA for the CDR3 is TGCGCCAGCAGCTCGCAGTCTCTCCAAGAGACCCAGTACTTC. Translated, it gives CASSSQSLQETQYF.

The chain carries TRBV18 and TRBJ1-1, with 9 positions matching TRBD1. The V gene's germline CDR1 is KGHSH and CDR2 LQKENI. The V segment lost 8 bases and the J segment 4 bases; nucleotides outside the gene matches: 11. This CDR3 has 15 amino acids. The CDR3 bases are TGTGCCAGCCGACAGGGGGGGGCTGAAAGCACTGAAGCTTTCTTT. This gives the protein CASRQGGAESTEAFF.

J is TRBJ1-6 and V is TRBV19; D remains ambiguous. This CDR3 is 14 amino acids long. The ends were cut back, 2 bases at V and 10 bases at J, with 12 bases in the middle. CDR1 and CDR2 (germline): LNHDA, SQIVND (reference sequence). CDR3: CASSINGGRSPLHF. DNA of the CDR3: TGTGCCAGTAGTATAAATGGCGGCCGGTCACCCCTCCACTTT.

This clone has just a few counts. This chain joins TRBV12-5 and TRBJ1-5; unclear D gene. V gave up 2 bases and J gave up 0 bases, with 5 bases separating them. Germline assignment: CDR1 LGHNT and CDR2 FRNRAP. This CDR3 comprises 14 residues. The CDR3 nucleotides read TGTGCTAGTGGTTTGATGAGTAGCAATCAGCCCCAGCATTTT. Amino acids: CASGLMSSNQPQHF.

This clone has only a few counts. V is TRBV9 and J is TRBJ1-6; tentative D call: TRBD1 (5 bases). The CDR3 length is 13 residues. Germline lookup yields CDR1 SGDLS and CDR2 YYNGEE. The V gene lost 10 bases and the J gene lost 8 bases, with 16 bases spanning the gap. In DNA form, the CDR3 reads TGTGCCCAGGAGGGGTCTCAGGATTCACCCCTCCACTTT. It is translated as CAQEGSQDSPLHF.

This clone was seen only a few times. The chain carries TRBV7-2 and TRBJ2-3, with D tentatively TRBD2 (5 bases). Between the trimmed V and J ends, which lost 5 bases and 2 bases, there was a span of 11 bases. The CDR3 sequence is 14 residues long. CDR1 and CDR2 (germline): SGHTA, FQGNSA. In nucleotides, the CDR3 is TGTGCCAGCAGCGGCCTAGCCCCCACAGATACGCAGTATTTT. Its translation: CASSGLAPTDTQYF.

This chain connects TRBV5-1 to TRBJ1-5; possibly TRBD1 for D (6 bases). Germline CDR1 reads SGHRS; CDR2 reads YFSETQ. Trimming cost V 0 bases and J 1 base, with 11 bases left between them. The CDR3 is 16 residues long. The CDR3 DNA reads as TGCGCCAGCAGCTTGGAGGGGGGGGGAAGCAATCAGCCCCAGCATTTT. Encoded protein: CASSLEGGGSNQPQHF.

This clone was observed many times. The genes are TRBV19 and TRBJ1-6; TRBD1 aligns across 8 bases. Germline V gene sequence: CDR1 LNHDA, CDR2 SQIVND (reference sequence). This CDR3 comprises 15 residues. The ends lost 9 bases at V and 7 bases at J; junction bases unmatched: 11. CDR3 nucleotide sequence: TGTGCCAGCCACGGTAGTCGACAGGGGAATTCACCCCTCCACTTT. Its translation is CASHGSRQGNSPLHF.

CDR3 DNA sequence: TGTGCCAGCAGCGCAGGACTAGCCACTAGCTACAATGAGCAGTTCTTC. It specifies CASSAGLATSYNEQFF. The V gene is TRBV9, the J gene TRBJ2-1; 8 positions match TRBD2. Per germline, CDR1 SGDLS and CDR2 YYNGEE. V trimming: 3 bases; J trimming: 3 bases; junction bases outside the gene matches: 8. The CDR3 totals 16 residues.

Here the CDR3 reads CASSFRQGVGGYTF. CDR3 bases: TGTGCCAGCAGTTTCAGACAGGGCGTGGGAGGCTACACCTTC. The V and J genes are TRBV27 and TRBJ1-2; TRBD1 aligns across 7 bases. Germline values: CDR1 MNHEY, CDR2 SMNVEV (reference sequence). V was pared by 3 bases and J by 8 bases, with 9 bases of the junction left unmatched. The CDR3 has 14 residues.

The chain is built from TRBV5-1 and TRBJ2-5; 9 bases agree with TRBD2. From germline, CDR1 is SGHRS and CDR2 YFSETQ. Losses at the gene ends were 0 bases for V and 3 bases for J; bases not matched to a gene: 6. This CDR3 is 16 amino acids long. The DNA of the CDR3 is TGCGCCAGCAGCTTGGCGATAGCGGGGGATAAAGAGACCCAGTACTTC. Residues: CASSLAIAGDKETQYF.

This clone turned up a few times. The V gene is TRBV9, the J gene TRBJ2-5, with D possibly being TRBD1 (6 bases). With 2 bases removed from V and 4 bases from J, the gap between germline ends came to 12 bases. Germline CDR1 SGDLS, CDR2 YYNGEE. The CDR3 is 14 amino acids. The CDR3 is CASSVTGKAETQYF. CDR3 bases: TGTGCCAGCAGCGTCACAGGGAAGGCAGAGACCCAGTACTTC.

The CDR3 bases are TGTGCCTCAACCCCGCAGGAAAGGTCCCCCCAGCATTTT. Translating it yields CASTPQERSPQHF. This chain joins TRBV19 and TRBJ1-5; D remains unclear. This CDR3 contains 13 residues. The V gene's germline CDR1 is LNHDA and CDR2 SQIVND (reference sequence). The V and J ends lost 11 bases and 10 bases respectively, with 21 bases between them.

The CDR3 sequence is CASTLYMNTEAFF. CDR3 DNA: TGTGCCAGCACCTTGTACATGAACACTGAAGCTTTCTTT. The chain joins TRBV7-2 to TRBJ1-1; the D is unclear. The CDR3 is 13 amino acids. V was clipped by 7 bases and J by 0 bases, with 9 bases between them. Per germline, CDR1 SGHTA and CDR2 FQGNSA.

The chain is built from TRBV28 and TRBJ1-2; 8 bases agree with TRBD1. Germline loops: CDR1 MDHEN, CDR2 SYDVKM. CDR3 size: 15 residues. The junction had 9 bases not matched to a gene; V was cut back by 2 bases and J by 7 bases. CDR3 sequence reads: CASSLPRGRMSGYTF. CDR3 DNA sequence: TGTGCCAGCAGTTTACCCAGGGGGCGGATGAGTGGCTACACCTTC.

The chain recombines TRBV7-8 with TRBJ2-2, with 7 positions matching TRBD1. From germline, CDR1 is SGHVS and CDR2 FQNEAQ. The CDR3 is 16 residues long. V shed 5 bases, J shed 1 base, and the junction held 7 bases outside the gene matches. The CDR3 loop is CASSIEGAMNTGELFF. The CDR3 region has the DNA TGTGCCAGCAGCATTGAGGGGGCAATGAACACCGGGGAGCTGTTTTTT.

The V and J genes are TRBV6-5 and TRBJ2-7; 8 bases fit TRBD1. The germline gives CDR1 MNHEY, CDR2 SVGAGI. V lost 6 bases and J lost 0; bases outside the gene matches: 4. There are 14 residues in the CDR3. The CDR3: CASSRTGSSYEQYF. Written as DNA, the CDR3 is TGTGCCAGCAGCCGGACAGGGAGCTCCTACGAGCAGTACTTC.

This clone was seen a handful of times. CDR3: CASSLFGLAGPRGELFF. CDR3 nucleotide sequence: TGTGCCAGCAGCTTATTCGGACTAGCGGGCCCTCGAGGGGAGCTGTTTTTT. The chain combines TRBV7-2 with TRBJ2-2; TRBD2 matches at 11 bases. The trim removed 2 bases at V and 8 bases at J, leaving 10 bases unmatched. The CDR3 extends over 17 amino acids. Germline CDR1 SGHTA, CDR2 FQGNSA.

This clone was seen more than once but under ten times. The rearrangement uses TRBV6-1 and TRBJ2-5; tentatively, D is TRBD1 (5 bases). There are 13 residues in the CDR3. CDR1 MNHNS and CDR2 SASEGT come from the germline V gene. Trimming took off 5 bases at V and 4 bases at J, with 11 bases between the two ends. CDR3 DNA sequence: TGTGCCAGCAGTTCTAGGGGCCTAGAGACCCAGTACTTC. Amino acids: CASSSRGLETQYF.

CDR3 DNA sequence: TGTGCCAGCAGCTTGGGACAGCAAGAGACCCAGTACTTC. This sequence encodes CASSLGQQETQYF. The V call is TRBV5-6, the J call TRBJ2-5, with D perhaps matching TRBD1 (5 bases). Germline CDR1 and CDR2: SGHDT and YYEEEE. Deletions cut 0 bases from V and 2 bases from J, with 5 bases between. There are 13 residues in the CDR3.

CDR3 sequence reads: CASSHPWGGNSPLHF. The CDR3 DNA reads TGTGCCAGCAGTCACCCATGGGGCGGAAATTCACCCCTCCACTTT. The V call is TRBV6-6, the J call TRBJ1-6; tentative D call: TRBD1 (5 bases). V lost 5 bases and J lost 7, with 15 bases in between. Per germline, CDR1 MNHNY and CDR2 SVGAGI (reference sequence). The CDR3 is 15 amino acids.

The chain employs TRBV4-2 and TRBJ1-2; D ambiguous. The CDR3 contains 12 residues. Germline lookup yields CDR1 LGHNA and CDR2 YNFKEQ. V was clipped by 2 bases and J by 8 bases, with 9 bases between them. The CDR3 spells CASSQRDRGYTF. The CDR3 DNA reads as TGTGCCAGCAGCCAACGCGATCGCGGCTACACCTTC.

In this sample, this clone turned up a few times. The genes are TRBV4-2 and TRBJ2-7; 7 bases line up with TRBD1. The CDR3 totals 14 residues. Trimming removed 6 bases from V and 6 bases from J; junction bases left unmatched: 11. Germline lookup yields CDR1 LGHNA and CDR2 YNFKEQ. The CDR3 protein is CASSPARGRLEQYF. The CDR3 coding sequence is TGTGCCAGCAGTCCTGCGAGGGGGCGGCTCGAGCAGTACTTC.

This clone was seen a handful of times. V gene TRBV19 combines with J gene TRBJ1-2; D is perhaps TRBD1 (5 bases). The CDR3 length is 17 residues. Germline V gene lookup returns CDR1 LNHDA and CDR2 SQIVND (reference sequence). Trimming removed 6 bases from V and 5 bases from J, with 25 bases in between. CDR3 loop: CASRRRPTVDLGYGYTF. In nucleotides, the CDR3 is TGTGCCAGTAGGAGGCGTCCGACAGTAGACTTGGGATATGGCTACACCTTC.

In this sample, this clone turned up a few times. In nucleotides, the CDR3 is TGTGCCAGCAGCGTGAGGGGGACAGCGGAGGGCTACACCTTC. Protein sequence: CASSVRGTAEGYTF. The chain employs TRBV9 and TRBJ1-2; 7 bases agree with TRBD1. Germline CDR1 is SGDLS and CDR2 is YYNGEE. With 2 bases clipped from V and 8 bases from J, the junction kept 9 bases outside the gene matches. This CDR3 has 14 amino acids.